This T cell receptor beta chain was captured in a study of Tregs in tolerant kidney transplant recipients. Overall study: The nonmyeloablative bone marrow transplants came from related graft donors, with transient mixed chimerism.

Of note for this clone: Its antigen is unknown.

CD4+CD25+CD127- Tregs, CD4+CD25- non-Tregs, CD4 and CD8 cells were sorted. Study findings and constraints: Expanding Tregs on activated donor B cells appeared to best identify donor-specific TCRbeta clones.

Using immunoSEQ multiplex PCR, the repertoire was profiled, and TCRdb retains in-frame clones only, with some absent. The table lists roughly 80,000 clones, roughly 98% of them singletons. CDR3 size: 17 residues. The germline V gene has CDR1 SGHTA and CDR2 FQGNSA. V was clipped by 1 base and J by 3 bases; unmatched bases: 8. The TCR sequence derives from a human donor who received a combined kidney and bone marrow transplant. The chain is built from TRBV7-2 and TRBJ2-1; the match to TRBD2 covers 8 bases. Sequences were derived from CD4+ T cells from blood, sampled before the transplant. CDR3 protein: CASSLGPLAGGYNEQFF. As DNA, the CDR3 is TGTGCCAGCAGCTTAGGTCCCTTGGCGGGGGGCTACAATGAGCAGTTCTTC.